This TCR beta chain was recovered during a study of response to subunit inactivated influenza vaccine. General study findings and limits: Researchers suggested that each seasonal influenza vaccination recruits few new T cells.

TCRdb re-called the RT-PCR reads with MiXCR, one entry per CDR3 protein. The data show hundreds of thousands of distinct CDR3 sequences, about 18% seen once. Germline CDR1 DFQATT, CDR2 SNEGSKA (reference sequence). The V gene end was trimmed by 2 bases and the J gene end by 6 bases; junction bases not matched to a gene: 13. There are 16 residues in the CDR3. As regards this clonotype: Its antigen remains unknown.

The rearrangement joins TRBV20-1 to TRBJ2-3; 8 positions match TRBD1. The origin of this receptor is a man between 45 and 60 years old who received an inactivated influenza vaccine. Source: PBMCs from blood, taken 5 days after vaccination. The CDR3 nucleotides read TGCAGTGCTAGACCGCGACAGGGGCCGCTAGTGGATACGCAGTATTTT. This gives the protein CSARPRQGPLVDTQYF.